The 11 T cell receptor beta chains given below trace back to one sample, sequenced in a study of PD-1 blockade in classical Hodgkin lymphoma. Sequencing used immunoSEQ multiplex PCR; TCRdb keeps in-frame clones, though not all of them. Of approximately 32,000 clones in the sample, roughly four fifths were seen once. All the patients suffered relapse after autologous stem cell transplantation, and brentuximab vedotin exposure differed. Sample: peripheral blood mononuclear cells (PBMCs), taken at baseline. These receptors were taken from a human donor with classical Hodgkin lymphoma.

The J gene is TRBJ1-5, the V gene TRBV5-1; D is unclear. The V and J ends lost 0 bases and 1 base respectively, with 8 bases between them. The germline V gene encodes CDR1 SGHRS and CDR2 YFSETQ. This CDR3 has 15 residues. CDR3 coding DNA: TGCGCCAGCAGCTTGGCCGGGAACAGCAATCAGCCCCAGCATTTT. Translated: CASSLAGNSNQPQHF.

CDR3 DNA: TGTGCCAGCAGCCCGAGGGACAGTAGGTCGTCACCCCTCCACTTT. Encoded protein: CASSPRDSRSSPLHF. This chain connects TRBV7-2 to TRBJ1-6; 7 bases agree with TRBD1. The CDR3 sequence is 15 residues long. Germline CDR1 and CDR2: SGHTA and FQGNSA. J was trimmed by 10 bases and V by 5 bases; bases with no gene match: 11.

DNA for the CDR3: TGTGCCAGCAGTTTCAGGGTATCTGGAAACACCATATATTTT. Its protein is CASSFRVSGNTIYF. The V and J genes are TRBV6-5 and TRBJ1-3, with D possibly matching TRBD1 (5 bases). CDR3 size: 14 residues. Trimming took off 4 bases at V and 1 base at J, with 8 bases between the two ends. In germline, CDR1 is MNHEY, CDR2 SVGAGI.

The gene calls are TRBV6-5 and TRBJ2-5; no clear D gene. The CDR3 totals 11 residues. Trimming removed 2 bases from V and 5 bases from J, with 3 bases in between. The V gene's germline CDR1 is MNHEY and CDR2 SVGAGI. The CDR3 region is CASSYGETQYF. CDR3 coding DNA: TGTGCCAGCAGTTACGGGGAGACCCAGTACTTC.

DNA of the CDR3: TGTGCCAGCAGTTCGCCCCACGGGTTGTTGTATGGCTACACCTTC. It translates to CASSSPHGLLYGYTF. The chain links TRBV28 to TRBJ1-2, with unresolved D. The CDR3 spans 15 residues. Trimming stripped 4 bases from V and 5 bases from J, with 17 bases between. Germline CDR1 reads MDHEN; CDR2 reads SYDVKM.

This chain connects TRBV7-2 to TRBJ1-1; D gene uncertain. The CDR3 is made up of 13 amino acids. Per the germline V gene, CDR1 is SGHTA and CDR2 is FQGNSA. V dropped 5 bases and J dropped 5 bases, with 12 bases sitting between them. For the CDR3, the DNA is TGTGCCAGCAGCACCTCGCCGGGGACTGAAGCTTTCTTT. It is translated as CASSTSPGTEAFF.

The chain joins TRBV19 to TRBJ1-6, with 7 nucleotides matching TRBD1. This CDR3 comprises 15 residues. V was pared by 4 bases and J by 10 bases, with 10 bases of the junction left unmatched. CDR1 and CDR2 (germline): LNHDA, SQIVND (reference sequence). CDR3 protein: CASSTRQGMGSPLHF. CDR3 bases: TGTGCCAGTAGTACTCGACAGGGTATGGGATCACCCCTCCACTTT.

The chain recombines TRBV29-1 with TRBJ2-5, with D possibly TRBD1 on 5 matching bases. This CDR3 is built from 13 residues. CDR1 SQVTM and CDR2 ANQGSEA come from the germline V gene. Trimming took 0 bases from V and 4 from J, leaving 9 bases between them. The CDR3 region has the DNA TGCAGCGTTGAAGAGGTAGGGGTAGAGACCCAGTACTTC. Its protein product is CSVEEVGVETQYF.

The CDR3, as DNA: TGTGCCATCAGTGAAAGAACAGGGGTCCCTGCGCTGACCTTC. Translation gives CAISERTGVPALTF. The rearrangement uses TRBV10-3 and TRBJ1-2, with TRBD1 matching over 7 bases. The CDR3 consists of 14 residues. CDR1 and CDR2 from the germline V gene are ENHRY and SYGVKD. Trimming cost V 3 bases and J 14 bases; bases outside gene matches: 15.

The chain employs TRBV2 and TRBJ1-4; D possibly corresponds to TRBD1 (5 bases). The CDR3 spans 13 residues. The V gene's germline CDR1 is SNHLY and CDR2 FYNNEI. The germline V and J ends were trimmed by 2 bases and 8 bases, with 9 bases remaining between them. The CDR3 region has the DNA TGTGCCAGCAGTGAACAGGGTCGGGAAAAACTGTTTTTT. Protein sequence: CASSEQGREKLFF. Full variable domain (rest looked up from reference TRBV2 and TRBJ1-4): EPEVTQTPSHQVTQMGQEVILRCVPISNHLYFYWYRQILGQKVEFLVSFYNNEISEKSEIFDDQFSVERPDGSNFTLKIRSTKLEDSAMYFCASSEQGREKLFFGSGTQLSVL.

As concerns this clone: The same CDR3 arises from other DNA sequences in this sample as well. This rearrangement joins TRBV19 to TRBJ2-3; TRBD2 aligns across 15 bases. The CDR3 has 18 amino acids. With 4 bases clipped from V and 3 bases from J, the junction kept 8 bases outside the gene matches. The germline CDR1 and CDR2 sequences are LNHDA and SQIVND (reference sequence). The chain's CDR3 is CASSTGLAGGRITDTQYF. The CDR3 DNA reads TGTGCCAGTAGTACAGGACTAGCGGGGGGGCGGATAACAGATACGCAGTATTTT. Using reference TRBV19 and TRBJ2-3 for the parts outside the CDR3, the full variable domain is DGGITQSPKYLFRKEGQNVTLSCEQNLNHDAMYWYRQDPGQGLRLIYYSQIVNDFQKGDIAEGYSVSREKKESFPLTVTSAQKNPTAFYLCASSTGLAGGRITDTQYFGPGTRLTVL.